Listed below are T cell receptor beta chains from one sample, sequenced in a study of T cells in Graves' hyperthyroidism and ophthalmopathy. A single record per CDR3 protein comes from TCRdb applying MiXCR to the multiplex PCR reads. The top ten clones hold about 14% of a sample with some 460,000 distinct CDR3 sequences, around 16% of them seen once. Sequencing was done on a sample of blood. These receptors originate from a woman aged 18-35 years with Graves' hyperthyroidism. CDR3s include the opening cysteine and the closing phenylalanine or tryptophan. The D gene is left open where the match is weak. The listing skips clone size in some rows; elsewhere it reads once, few, many or a size class.

v_call: TRBV7-2
d_call: TRBD1
j_call: TRBJ2-5
clone_size: few
cdr3_nt: TGTGCCAGCAGCTTTGACAGGGGGCAACAAGAGACCCAGTACTTC
cdr3_aa: CASSFDRGQQETQYF

v_call: TRBV14
d_call: TRBD1
j_call: TRBJ1-1
clone_size: few
cdr3_nt: TGTGCCAGCAGCCAAGGTAGGGCAGGGGGGACCCTGAACACTGAAGCTTTCTTT
cdr3_aa: CASSQGRAGGTLNTEAFF

v_call: TRBV28
d_call: .
j_call: TRBJ1-4
clone_size: .
cdr3_nt: TGTGCCAGCAGTTTATACCGGGACATCATGTTTTTT
cdr3_aa: CASSLYRDIMFF

v_call: TRBV6-5
d_call: .
j_call: TRBJ1-1
clone_size: .
cdr3_nt: TGTGCCAGCAGTTACCGGGTCAGAGGGCCTGAAGCTTTCTTT
cdr3_aa: CASSYRVRGPEAFF

v_call: TRBV7-2
d_call: .
j_call: TRBJ1-1
clone_size: many
cdr3_nt: TGTGCCAGCAGCTCCCGGGGGGGGCTCGAGGCTTTCTTT
cdr3_aa: CASSSRGGLEAFF

v_call: TRBV20-1
d_call: .
j_call: TRBJ1-3
clone_size: .
cdr3_nt: TGCAGTGCTGCAAGAGATAACTCTGGAAACACCATATATTTT
cdr3_aa: CSAARDNSGNTIYF

v_call: TRBV7-9
d_call: .
j_call: TRBJ2-2
clone_size: few
cdr3_nt: TGTGCCAGCAGCCCGGGACTCGGGGAGCTGTTTTTT
cdr3_aa: CASSPGLGELFF

v_call: TRBV20-1
d_call: TRBD1
j_call: TRBJ2-5
clone_size: few
cdr3_nt: TGCAGTGCCTACTCTTTCAGGGGGTCTTTAGAGACCCAGTACTTC
cdr3_aa: CSAYSFRGSLETQYF

v_call: TRBV4-1
d_call: .
j_call: TRBJ2-5
clone_size: .
cdr3_nt: TGCGCCAGCAGCCAAGAGGGATCTGGAGAGACCCAGTACTTC
cdr3_aa: CASSQEGSGETQYF

v_call: TRBV18
d_call: TRBD1
j_call: TRBJ1-2
clone_size: many
cdr3_nt: TGTGCCAGCAGACGGGACAGACCTAACTATGGCTACACCTTC
cdr3_aa: CASRRDRPNYGYTF

v_call: TRBV9
d_call: TRBD2
j_call: TRBJ2-7
clone_size: many
cdr3_nt: TGTGCCAGCAGCGCGAGTGGTAGCGGGAGTGCCGAGCAGTACTTC
cdr3_aa: CASSASGSGSAEQYF

v_call: TRBV28
d_call: TRBD2
j_call: TRBJ2-7
clone_size: many
cdr3_nt: TGTGCCAGCGACCCTGGAGAGGGAGGGAACGAGCAGTACTTC
cdr3_aa: CASDPGEGGNEQYF

v_call: TRBV10-3
d_call: .
j_call: TRBJ1-4
clone_size: .
cdr3_nt: TGTGCCATCAGCTGGGACGGTAACAATGAAAAACTGTTTTTT
cdr3_aa: CAISWDGNNEKLFF

v_call: TRBV4-1
d_call: .
j_call: TRBJ2-7
clone_size: .
cdr3_nt: TGTGCCAGCAGCCAAGATAACGGGGCCCATGACGAGCAGTACTTC
cdr3_aa: CASSQDNGAHDEQYF

v_call: TRBV9
d_call: .
j_call: TRBJ2-7
clone_size: many
cdr3_nt: TGTGCCAGCAGCCCGAACAGGGAAGTACTCTACGAGCAGTACTTC
cdr3_aa: CASSPNREVLYEQYF

v_call: TRBV24-1
d_call: .
j_call: TRBJ2-3
clone_size: many
cdr3_nt: TGTGCCACCAGTGATTTGGAGCGCGGATCCACAGATACGCAGTATTTT
cdr3_aa: CATSDLERGSTDTQYF

v_call: TRBV7-2
d_call: TRBD2
j_call: TRBJ2-5
clone_size: many
cdr3_nt: TGTGCCAGCAGCTTAGCAGGTCTAGCGGGGGGGTTACAAGAGACCCAGTACTTC
cdr3_aa: CASSLAGLAGGLQETQYF

v_call: TRBV2
d_call: .
j_call: TRBJ2-5
clone_size: many
cdr3_nt: TGTGCCAGCAGTGATTCGCGCGAGACCCAGTACTTC
cdr3_aa: CASSDSRETQYF

v_call: TRBV18
d_call: .
j_call: TRBJ2-7
clone_size: many
cdr3_nt: TGTGCCAGCTCACGAAGTTCCGAGCAGTACTTC
cdr3_aa: CASSRSSEQYF

v_call: TRBV7-8
d_call: .
j_call: TRBJ2-7
clone_size: many
cdr3_nt: TGTGCCAGCAGCTCGGACACCCACGAGCAGTACTTC
cdr3_aa: CASSSDTHEQYF

v_call: TRBV7-6
d_call: .
j_call: TRBJ1-2
clone_size: many
cdr3_nt: TGTGCCAGCAGCTTACAGGGTCTGGACTATGGCTACACCTTC
cdr3_aa: CASSLQGLDYGYTF

v_call: TRBV18
d_call: TRBD2
j_call: TRBJ2-7
clone_size: .
cdr3_nt: TGTGCCAGCTCAGCCCTAGCGGGGTTTAGGGACTACGAGCAGTACTTC
cdr3_aa: CASSALAGFRDYEQYF

v_call: TRBV20-1
d_call: .
j_call: TRBJ1-2
clone_size: many
cdr3_nt: TGCAGTGCTATGAAAGGTTATGGCTACACCTTC
cdr3_aa: CSAMKGYGYTF

v_call: TRBV7-9
d_call: TRBD1
j_call: TRBJ2-5
clone_size: many
cdr3_nt: TGTGCCAGCAGCTTAGTATCGGCGACAGGGGGTGAGACCCAGTACTTC
cdr3_aa: CASSLVSATGGETQYF

v_call: TRBV10-3
d_call: TRBD2
j_call: TRBJ2-1
clone_size: many
cdr3_nt: TGTGCCATCAGTGTCGGCGGGAGGTGGCCTCGCGACAATGAGCAGTTCTTC
cdr3_aa: CAISVGGRWPRDNEQFF